This TCR beta chain was identified in a study of blood T cell repertoires in COVID-19. Study-level background: The United States, Italy and Spain were the sources of the acute and convalescent COVID-19 samples. From T cells, B-cell-depleted T cells, or PBMCs came the material, which was cDNA or gDNA.

As handled by the study authors: Researchers report that nucleated cell counts were estimated from reference gene primer amplification. Here immunoSEQ multiplex PCR was the method, and the copy in TCRdb shows in-frame clones only, minus some. Clonal size and the V and J genes are those of that table, whereas D and trimming came from the DNA. Among about 120,000 clones, about nine tenths were seen once, and the ten largest hold 1.5% to 2%. CDR3 length equals 16 residues. The source is a human donor with active COVID-19. The donor label of this sample is uncertain. Sequenced sample: peripheral blood. The chain has TRBV21-1 and TRBJ2-2; TRBD1 is taken as the D call from the table, unchecked against the DNA. TRBV21-1 is tagged as a pseudogene. In nucleotides, the CDR3 is TGTGCCAGCAGCAAAGGGGACAGGGCGACCACCGGGGAGCTGTTTTTT. Translated, it gives CASSKGDRATTGELFF.